A single TCR beta chain is shown here with its context. The target antigen is unknown. Donors consisted of healthy bone marrow donors. Trimming cost V 3 bases and J 7 bases, with 16 bases left between them. The germline CDR1 and CDR2 sequences are MNHNS and SASEGT. The CDR3 loop spans 14 amino acids. These data are taken from a study of cytomegalovirus exposure and HLA in healthy donors. Study findings and constraints: Rare TCR sequences dominated, though some public TCRs recurred in many donors. Previous analysis showed most TCR beta V segments were productive about 87% or about 30% of the time. Approximately 160 TCR beta chains were listed as cytomegalovirus-associated.

The PCR employed 60 Vbeta primers together with 13 Jbeta primers. Some clones are missing from TCRdb's copy, which holds only in-frame ones; the method was immunoSEQ multiplex PCR. In the table there are around 150,000 clones, 68% of which are singletons. Sample: PBMCs. The clonotype was recovered from a man between 50 and 59 years old in good health and CMV-seronegative. V is TRBV6-1 and J is TRBJ2-7; D possibly corresponds to TRBD2 (6 bases). Written as DNA, the CDR3 is TGTGCCAGCAGTGATTACGGGGGTTCGGGAGAGCAGTACTTC. It translates to CASSDYGGSGEQYF.